A selection of T cell receptor beta chains follows, all from one sample in a study of blood T cell repertoires in COVID-19. The assay was immunoSEQ multiplex PCR, and TCRdb's table has in-frame clones only and misses some. The sample lists over 110,000 clones; 84% were seen once. Material for sequencing was PBMCs or T cells enriched from blood (not recorded which). The receptor source for this set is a man aged 45 to 65 in a cohort exposed to, infected with or recovered from COVID-19 (not recorded which). Each CDR3 is given with its conserved first and last residue. The D gene is left open where the match is weak. Clone sizes are given selectively: once, few, many, or a class where the clone is expanded.

clone size,V gene,J gene,D gene,CDR3 DNA,CDR3 protein
few,TRBV5-4,TRBJ2-3,TRBD1,TGTGCCAGCAGCTTGGCGGTGACAGGGGATTTTTCAGATACGCAGTATTTT,CASSLAVTGDFSDTQYF
few,TRBV4-1,TRBJ2-1,TRBD2,TGCGCCAGCAGCCACCCAAGAGTGGGACTAGCGGGGGGGCCGCTCAACAATGAGCAGTTCTTC,CASSHPRVGLAGGPLNNEQFF
once,TRBV5-1,TRBJ2-4,TRBD2,TGCGCCAGCAGCATAGGACTAGCGGGAGCCGCGGGGCAAAACATTCAGTACTTC,CASSIGLAGAAGQNIQYF
-,TRBV9,TRBJ1-1,-,TGTGCCAGCAGCCCTTTGAAAGCAATGAACACTGAAGCTTTCTTT,CASSPLKAMNTEAFF
few,TRBV6-5,TRBJ1-1,-,TGTGCCAGCAGTTACTACGTAGCAGGGCCGTTTGAGGCTTTCTTT,CASSYYVAGPFEAFF
-,TRBV19,TRBJ1-2,TRBD1,TGTGCCAGTAGTGTCGACAGGGGCTATGGCTACACCTTC,CASSVDRGYGYTF
-,TRBV9,TRBJ2-7,-,TGTGCCAGCAGCGTATCATCGGGGGACAGACAGTACTTC,CASSVSSGDRQYF
-,TRBV18,TRBJ1-5,TRBD1,TGTGCCAGCTCACCAGGGACAGGGGGTTGGAATCAGCCCCAGCATTTT,CASSPGTGGWNQPQHF
-,TRBV6-5,TRBJ1-2,-,TGTGCCAGCAGCTCAGGGGATGGCTACACCTTC,CASSSGDGYTF
-,TRBV9,TRBJ1-6,-,TGTGCCAGCAGCGTAGGATCCTCGTCCGGTTCACCCCTCCACTTT,CASSVGSSSGSPLHF
-,TRBV25-1,TRBJ1-6,-,TGTGCCAGCAGTGAATGGGGGGATTATTCACCCCTCCACTTT,CASSEWGDYSPLHF
-,TRBV4-3,TRBJ2-5,-,TGCGCCAGCAGCCAAGACCCCAACTTACAAGAGACCCAGTACTTC,CASSQDPNLQETQYF
few,TRBV11-2,TRBJ1-5,-,TGTGCCAGCAGCTTTCCGGGTAACAATCAGCCCCAGCATTTT,CASSFPGNNQPQHF
-,TRBV11-2,TRBJ1-5,TRBD1,TGTGCCAGCAGCCCGACAGGGTCGAGCAATCAGCCCCAGCATTTT,CASSPTGSSNQPQHF
-,TRBV29-1,TRBJ2-7,-,TGCAGCGTCGACCCCGAGGGATCCTACGAGCAGTACTTC,CSVDPEGSYEQYF
once,TRBV12-2,TRBJ1-5,-,TGTGCAAGTCGCTTAGTGATTCTGGAACAGGGAGGCAATCAGCCCCAGCATTTT,CASRLVILEQGGNQPQHF
-,TRBV6-5,TRBJ1-3,-,TGTGCCAGTAGTACGGCAGGTGGAAACACCATATATTTT,CASSTAGGNTIYF
-,TRBV6-1,TRBJ2-1,-,TGTGCCAGCAGTGACCCCCGAACAGAGCAGTTCTTC,CASSDPRTEQFF
-,TRBV9,TRBJ1-3,-,TGTGCCAGGGGGGGGGACCCATCCTATTTT,CARGGDPSYF
once,TRBV5-1,TRBJ2-6,TRBD1,TGCGCCAGCAGCTATCTAGGGGGCACTGGGGCCAACGTCCTGACTTTC,CASSYLGGTGANVLTF
-,TRBV7-9,TRBJ2-1,TRBD1,TGTGCCAGCGACAGGGATTCCTACAATGAGCAGTTCTTC,CASDRDSYNEQFF
-,TRBV9,TRBJ1-6,-,TGTGCCAGCGCCCCAGGCCCCTATAATTCACCCCTCCACTTT,CASAPGPYNSPLHF
-,TRBV11-2,TRBJ2-7,-,TGTGCCAGCAGCTCCCAGACTGCCGTGGGGCAGTACTTC,CASSSQTAVGQYF
-,TRBV19,TRBJ1-2,TRBD1,TGTGCCAGTAGTTTCGGACAGGATTCTAACTATGGCTACACCTTC,CASSFGQDSNYGYTF
few,TRBV12-3/TRBV12-4,TRBJ2-7,-,TGTGCCAGCAGCACATACAACGAGCAGTACTTC,CASSTYNEQYF
-,TRBV5-1,TRBJ2-7,-,TGCGCCAGCAGCCCGGGGACCTACGAGCAGTACTTC,CASSPGTYEQYF